Detailed here is one T cell receptor beta chain. These data are taken from a study of blood T cell repertoires in COVID-19. V trimming: 4 bases; J trimming: 8 bases; junction bases outside the gene matches: 9. CDR1 is SNHLY, CDR2 FYNNEI, per germline. This CDR3 is 14 amino acids long. In the original workflow: Estimation of nucleated cell counts relied on the amplification of reference gene primers. Sequencing was performed with immunoSEQ multiplex PCR; in TCRdb, only in-frame clones are kept and a portion is missing. V, J and clone size reflect that table, while D and trimming were determined from the DNA. The sample lists about 80,000 clones, 78% seen once, with approximately 15% in the top ten.

The TCR was taken from a human donor in a cohort sampled during active COVID-19. The chain links TRBV2 to TRBJ1-2; 8 bases are shared with TRBD1. Source material: peripheral blood. The CDR3 DNA follows: TGTGCCAGCAGTGGGGGGGGACAGGTAGCCGGCTACACCTTC. This encodes CASSGGGQVAGYTF.